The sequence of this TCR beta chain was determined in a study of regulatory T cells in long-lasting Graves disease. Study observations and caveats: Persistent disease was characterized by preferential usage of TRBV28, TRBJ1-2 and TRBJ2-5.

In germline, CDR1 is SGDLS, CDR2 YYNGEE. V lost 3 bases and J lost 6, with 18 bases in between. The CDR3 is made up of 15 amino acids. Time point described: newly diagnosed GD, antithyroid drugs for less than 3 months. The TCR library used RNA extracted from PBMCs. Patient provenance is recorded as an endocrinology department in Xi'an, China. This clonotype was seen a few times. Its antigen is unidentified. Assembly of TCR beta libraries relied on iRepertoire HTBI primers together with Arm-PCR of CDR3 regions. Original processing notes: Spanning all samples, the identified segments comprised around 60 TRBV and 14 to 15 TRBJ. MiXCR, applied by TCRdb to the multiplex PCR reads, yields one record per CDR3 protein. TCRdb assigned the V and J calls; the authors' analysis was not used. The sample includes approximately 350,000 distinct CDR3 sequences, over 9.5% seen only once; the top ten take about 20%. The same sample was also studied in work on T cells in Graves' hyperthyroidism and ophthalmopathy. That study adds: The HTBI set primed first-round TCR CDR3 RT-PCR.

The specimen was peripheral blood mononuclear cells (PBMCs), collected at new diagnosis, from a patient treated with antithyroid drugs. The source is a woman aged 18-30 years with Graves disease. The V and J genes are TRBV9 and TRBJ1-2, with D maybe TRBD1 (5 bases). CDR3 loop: CASSAGGGLFDGYTF. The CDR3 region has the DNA TGTGCCAGCAGCGCCGGGGGGGGACTTTTTGATGGCTACACCTTC. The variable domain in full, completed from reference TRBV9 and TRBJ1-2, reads DSGVTQTPKHLITATGQRVTLRCSPRSGDLSVYWYQQSLDQGLQFLIQYYNGEERAKGNILERFSAQQFPDLHSELNLSSLELGDSALYFCASSAGGGLFDGYTFGSGTRLTVV.